This TCR beta chain was captured in a study of Graves' ophthalmopathy and Graves' hyperthyroidism. This clonotype was seen repeatedly, ten times or more. Amplification from RNA transcripts yielded the TCR beta CDR3 regions. RT-PCR in the first round used HTBI primers; a second-round multiplex PCR followed. One entry per CDR3 protein results from TCRdb running MiXCR on the multiplex PCR reads. Of 170,000 or so distinct CDR3 sequences detected, under 40% appear once; the ten largest clones hold 5.8%. Looked up from germline, CDR1 is SGHRS and CDR2 is YFSETQ. With V trimmed by 4 bases and J by 2 bases, 8 bases remained unmatched. The CDR3 runs 15 residues.

The sequence came from a woman in her 40s with Graves' ophthalmopathy. Sequenced material: peripheral blood. This chain joins TRBV5-1 and TRBJ1-1, with 7 bases matching TRBD1. The CDR3: CASSLIQGGNTEAFF. The CDR3 DNA reads as TGCGCCAGCAGCCTAATTCAGGGGGGCAACACTGAAGCTTTCTTT.